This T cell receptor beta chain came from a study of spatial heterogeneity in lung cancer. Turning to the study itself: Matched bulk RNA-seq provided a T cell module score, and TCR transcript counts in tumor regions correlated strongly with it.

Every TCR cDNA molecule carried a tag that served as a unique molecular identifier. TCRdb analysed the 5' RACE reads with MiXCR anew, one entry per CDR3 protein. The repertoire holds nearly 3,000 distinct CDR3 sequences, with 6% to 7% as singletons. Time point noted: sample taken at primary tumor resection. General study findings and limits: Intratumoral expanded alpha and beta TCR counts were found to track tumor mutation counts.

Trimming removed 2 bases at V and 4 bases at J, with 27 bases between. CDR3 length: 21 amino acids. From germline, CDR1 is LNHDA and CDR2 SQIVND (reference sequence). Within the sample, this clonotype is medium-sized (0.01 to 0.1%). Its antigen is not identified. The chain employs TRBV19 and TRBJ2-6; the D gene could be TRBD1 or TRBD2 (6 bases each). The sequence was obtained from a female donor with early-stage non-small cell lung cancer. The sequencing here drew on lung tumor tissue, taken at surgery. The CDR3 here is CASSIILGGQFFSGGANVLTF. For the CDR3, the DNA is TGTGCCAGTAGTATAATTTTGGGAGGACAGTTCTTCTCTGGAGGGGCCAACGTCCTGACTTTC. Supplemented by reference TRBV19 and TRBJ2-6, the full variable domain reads DGGITQSPKYLFRKEGQNVTLSCEQNLNHDAMYWYRQDPGQGLRLIYYSQIVNDFQKGDIAEGYSVSREKKESFPLTVTSAQKNPTAFYLCASSIILGGQFFSGGANVLTFGAGSRLTVL.